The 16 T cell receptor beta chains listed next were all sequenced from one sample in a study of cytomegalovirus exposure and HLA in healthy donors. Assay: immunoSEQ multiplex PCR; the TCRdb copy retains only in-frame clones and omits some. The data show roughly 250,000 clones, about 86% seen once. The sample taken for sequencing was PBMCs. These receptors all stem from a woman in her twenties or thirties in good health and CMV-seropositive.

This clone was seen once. The CDR3 protein is CASSFRVVRGSWSDTQYF. In DNA form, the CDR3 reads TGTGCCAGCAGTTTCCGAGTTGTGCGGGGGAGTTGGTCAGATACGCAGTATTTT. The genes are TRBV27 and TRBJ2-3, with 7 bases aligning to TRBD2. Germline loops: CDR1 MNHEY, CDR2 SMNVEV (reference sequence). This CDR3 has 18 residues. With 3 bases clipped from V and 4 bases from J, the junction kept 16 bases outside the gene matches.

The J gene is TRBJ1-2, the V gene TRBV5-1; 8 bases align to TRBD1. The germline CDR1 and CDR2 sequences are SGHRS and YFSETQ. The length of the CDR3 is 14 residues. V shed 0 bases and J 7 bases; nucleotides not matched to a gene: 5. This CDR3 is CASSLGTGLGGYTF. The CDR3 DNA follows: TGCGCCAGCAGCTTGGGGACAGGGTTAGGTGGCTACACCTTC. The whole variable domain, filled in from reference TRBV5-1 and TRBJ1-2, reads KAGVTQTPRYLIKTRGQQVTLSCSPISGHRSVSWYQQTPGQGLQFLFEYFSETQRNKGNFPGRFSGRQFSNSRSEMNVSTLELGDSALYLCASSLGTGLGGYTFGSGTRLTVV.

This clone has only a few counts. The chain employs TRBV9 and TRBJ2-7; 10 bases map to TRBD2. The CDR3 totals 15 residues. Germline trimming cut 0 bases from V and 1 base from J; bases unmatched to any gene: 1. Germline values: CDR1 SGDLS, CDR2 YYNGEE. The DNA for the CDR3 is TGTGCCAGCAGCGTAGGTAGCGGGAGGTCCTACGAGCAGTACTTC. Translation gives CASSVGSGRSYEQYF.

CDR3 in DNA: TGTGCCACCAGCAGAGGGACCACAGGGAGAGATACGCAGTATTTT. Its protein product is CATSRGTTGRDTQYF. The chain employs TRBV15 and TRBJ2-3; D is perhaps TRBD1 (6 bases). The CDR3 loop spans 15 amino acids. Looked up from germline, CDR1 is LNHNV and CDR2 is YYDKDF (reference sequence). V lost 1 base and J 5 bases, leaving 13 bases between the germline ends.

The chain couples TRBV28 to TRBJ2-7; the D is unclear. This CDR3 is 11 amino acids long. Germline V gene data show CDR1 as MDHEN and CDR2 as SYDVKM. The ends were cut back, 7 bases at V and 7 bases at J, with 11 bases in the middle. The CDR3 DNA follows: TGTGCCAGCATGCGGTACGGTGAGCAGTACTTC. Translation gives CASMRYGEQYF.

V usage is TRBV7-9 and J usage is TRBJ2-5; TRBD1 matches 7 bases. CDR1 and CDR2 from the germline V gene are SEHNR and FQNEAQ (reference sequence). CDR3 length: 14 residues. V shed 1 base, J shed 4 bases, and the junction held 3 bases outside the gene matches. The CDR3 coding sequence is TGTGCCAGCAGCTTAGTCGCAGGGGGAGAGACCCAGTACTTC. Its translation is CASSLVAGGETQYF. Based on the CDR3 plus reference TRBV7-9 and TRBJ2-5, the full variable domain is DTGVSQNPRHKITKRGQNVTFRCDPISEHNRLYWYRQTLGQGPEFLTYFQNEAQLEKSRLLSDRFSAERPKGSFSTLEIQRTEQGDSAMYLCASSLVAGGETQYFGPGTRLLVL.

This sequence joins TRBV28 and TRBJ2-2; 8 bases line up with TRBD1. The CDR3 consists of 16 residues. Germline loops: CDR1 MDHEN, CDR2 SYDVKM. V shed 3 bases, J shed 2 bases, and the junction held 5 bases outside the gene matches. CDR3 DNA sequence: TGTGCCAGCAGTTTTGACCAGGGGGCAAACACCGGGGAGCTGTTTTTT. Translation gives CASSFDQGANTGELFF.

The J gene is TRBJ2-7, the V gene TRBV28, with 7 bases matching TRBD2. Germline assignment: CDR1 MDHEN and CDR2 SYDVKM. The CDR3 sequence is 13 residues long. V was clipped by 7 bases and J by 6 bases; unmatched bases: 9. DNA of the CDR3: TGTGCCAGCAATGTCGGGGGGAACTCCGAGCAGTACTTC. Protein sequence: CASNVGGNSEQYF. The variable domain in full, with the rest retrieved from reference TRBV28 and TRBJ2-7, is DVKVTQSSRYLVKRTGEKVFLECVQDMDHENMFWYRQDPGLGLRLIYFSYDVKMKEKGDIPEGYSVSREKKERFSLILESASTNQTSMYLCASNVGGNSEQYFGPGTRLTVT.

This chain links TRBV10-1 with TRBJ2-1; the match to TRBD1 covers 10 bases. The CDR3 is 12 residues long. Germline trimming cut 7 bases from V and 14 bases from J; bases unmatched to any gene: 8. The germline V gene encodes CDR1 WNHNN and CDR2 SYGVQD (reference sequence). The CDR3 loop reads CASNQRGQGKFF. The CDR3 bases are TGCGCCAGCAACCAGCGGGGACAGGGGAAGTTCTTC.

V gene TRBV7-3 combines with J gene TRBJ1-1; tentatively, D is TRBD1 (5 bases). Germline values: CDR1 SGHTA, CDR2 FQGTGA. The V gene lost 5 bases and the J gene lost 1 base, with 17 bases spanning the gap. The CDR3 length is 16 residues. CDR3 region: CASSEDDQGGNTEAFF. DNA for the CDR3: TGTGCCAGCAGCGAAGACGATCAGGGCGGGAACACTGAAGCTTTCTTT.

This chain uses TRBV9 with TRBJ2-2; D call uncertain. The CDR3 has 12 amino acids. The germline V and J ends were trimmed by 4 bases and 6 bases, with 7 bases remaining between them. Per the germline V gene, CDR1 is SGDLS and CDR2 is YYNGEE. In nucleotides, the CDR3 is TGTGCCAGCAGCCCCCTTGCCGGGGAGCTGTTTTTT. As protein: CASSPLAGELFF.

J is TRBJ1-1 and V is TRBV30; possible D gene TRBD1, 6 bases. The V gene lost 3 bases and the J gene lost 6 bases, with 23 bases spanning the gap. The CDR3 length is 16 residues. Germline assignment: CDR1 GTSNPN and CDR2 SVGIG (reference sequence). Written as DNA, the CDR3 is TGTGCCTGGAGCGACCCTCGCGGGGGCTGGAGAGCTGAAGCTTTCTTT. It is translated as CAWSDPRGGWRAEAFF. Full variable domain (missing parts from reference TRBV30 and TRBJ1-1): SQTIHQWPATLVQPVGSPLSLECTVEGTSNPNLYWYRQAAGRGLQLLFYSVGIGQISSEVPQNLSASRPQDRQFILSSKKLLLSDSGFYLCAWSDPRGGWRAEAFFGQGTRLTVV.

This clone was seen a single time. The CDR3 bases are TGTGCCAGCAGCGTAGTTCGGGGACAGCTAAATCAGCCCCAGCATTTT. Its protein product is CASSVVRGQLNQPQHF. V is TRBV9 and J is TRBJ1-5, with 7 bases aligning to TRBD1. The CDR3 loop spans 16 amino acids. Germline V CDR1 and CDR2: SGDLS, YYNGEE. The V gene end was trimmed by 0 bases and the J gene end by 4 bases; junction bases not matched to a gene: 7.

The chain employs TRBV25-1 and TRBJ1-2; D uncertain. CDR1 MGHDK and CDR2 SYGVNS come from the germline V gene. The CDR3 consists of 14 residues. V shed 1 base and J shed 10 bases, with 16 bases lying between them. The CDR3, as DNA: TGTGCCAGCAGTGAATTCGGAGATCCTTCTGACTACACCTTC. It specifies CASSEFGDPSDYTF.

CDR3: CASSLRLFYEQYF. The CDR3 nucleotides are TGTGCCAGCAGCTTGCGTCTATTCTACGAGCAGTACTTC. The genes are TRBV5-8 and TRBJ2-7; D gene uncertain. The CDR3 loop spans 13 amino acids. The germline V gene has CDR1 SGHTS and CDR2 YDEGEE. V was shortened by 1 base and J by 3 bases, with 8 bases between the two germline ends.

CDR3 nucleotides: TGTGCCAGCAGTGGGGGACAGTCCTACGAGCAGTACTTC. It is translated as CASSGGQSYEQYF. The V gene is TRBV6-5, the J gene TRBJ2-7; 7 bases fit TRBD1. Trimming at V came to 5 bases and at J to 1 base, leaving 2 bases not matched to a gene. This CDR3 is built from 13 residues. Germline V gene data show CDR1 as MNHEY and CDR2 as SVGAGI.